This entry lists 21 T cell receptor beta chains sequenced from one sample in a study of blood T cell repertoires in COVID-19. Clones were sequenced by immunoSEQ multiplex PCR, and TCRdb holds only the in-frame ones, with some missing. The data show roughly 140,000 clones, with roughly 88% seen just once and around a quarter held by the top ten. Material for sequencing was peripheral blood. These TCRs come from a human donor in a cohort sampled during active COVID-19.

V and J are TRBV6-6 and TRBJ1-3; the match to TRBD1 covers 7 bases. V lost 2 bases to trimming and J lost 4 bases; unmatched junction nucleotides: 5. Germline V gene data show CDR1 as MNHNY and CDR2 as SVGAGI (reference sequence). The CDR3 sequence is 15 residues long. CDR3 region: CASSYQGGPGNTIYF. The CDR3 DNA reads TGTGCCAGCAGTTACCAAGGGGGCCCCGGAAACACCATATATTTT.

V and J are TRBV25-1 and TRBJ1-4; D ambiguous. Germline V gene sequence: CDR1 MGHDK, CDR2 SYGVNS. Trimming took 1 base from V and 17 from J, leaving 14 bases between them. The CDR3 loop spans 12 amino acids. CDR3 coding DNA: TGTGCCAGCAGTGAATCTCCAGGCTTCCTTTTTTTT. Encoded protein: CASSESPGFLFF.

The rearrangement uses TRBV19 and TRBJ1-1; the D is unclear. Trimming took off 1 base at V and 0 bases at J, with 12 bases between the two ends. CDR3 size: 16 residues. From germline, CDR1 is LNHDA and CDR2 SQIVND (reference sequence). The CDR3 sequence is CASSIGVRVVNTEAFF. The CDR3 DNA follows: TGTGCCAGTAGTATAGGAGTGAGGGTGGTGAACACTGAAGCTTTCTTT.

The CDR3 reads CASSYLFEGLNTEAFF. The CDR3 nucleotides read TGTGCCAGCAGTTACTTATTCGAGGGCTTGAACACTGAAGCTTTCTTT. V gene TRBV6-5 combines with J gene TRBJ1-1; D unresolved. Germline V lookup: CDR1 MNHEY, CDR2 SVGAGI. V lost 1 base to trimming and J lost 0 bases, with 12 bases between them. The CDR3 runs 16 residues.

This clone was counted only a few times. The rearrangement uses TRBV4-1 and TRBJ2-1; tentative D call: TRBD1 (6 bases). CDR3 length: 17 residues. CDR1 MGHRA and CDR2 YSYEKL come from the germline V gene. Trimming left V 1 base short and J 9 bases short, with 22 bases between. The CDR3 reads CASSQVGTKGGGGEQFF. The CDR3 nucleotides are TGCGCCAGCAGCCAAGTCGGCACGAAAGGGGGTGGCGGTGAGCAGTTCTTC.

This clone was seen a few times. The chain is built from TRBV11-2 and TRBJ2-2; 10 bases are a match to TRBD1. CDR1 is SGHAT and CDR2 is FQNNGV in the germline V gene. V dropped 4 bases and J dropped 5; count of bases not matched to a gene: 7. The CDR3 has 16 amino acids. CDR3 sequence reads: CASSSGDRGWTGELFF. CDR3 nucleotides: TGTGCCAGCAGCTCCGGGGACAGGGGTTGGACCGGGGAGCTGTTTTTT.

This chain connects TRBV5-1 to TRBJ1-4; possible D gene TRBD1, 5 bases. This CDR3 has 15 amino acids. The germline V and J ends were trimmed by 0 bases and 4 bases, with 10 bases remaining between them. Germline V gene sequence: CDR1 SGHRS, CDR2 YFSETQ. This chain's CDR3 is CASSLEQGGNEKLFF. CDR3 DNA sequence: TGCGCCAGCAGCTTGGAGCAGGGCGGTAATGAAAAACTGTTTTTT.

The chain employs TRBV7-4 and TRBJ2-7, with D possibly TRBD2 on 6 matching bases. The CDR3 is 16 residues long. Germline CDR1 and CDR2: SGHVT and SQSDAQ. Trimming removed 5 bases at V and 0 bases at J, with 17 bases between. The CDR3, as DNA: TGTGCCAGCAGCCCCCGGCGGGGTGGAAACTCCTACGAGCAGTACTTC. Translating gives CASSPRRGGNSYEQYF.

The rearrangement links TRBV5-1 to TRBJ2-1; TRBD1 matches at 10 bases. With V trimmed by 4 bases and J by 5 bases, 3 bases remained unmatched. Germline loops: CDR1 SGHRS, CDR2 YFSETQ. CDR3 size: 14 residues. The DNA for the CDR3 is TGCGCCAGCAGCCCGGGACAGGGGCACAATGAGCAGTTCTTC. As protein: CASSPGQGHNEQFF.

This clone was counted between two and nine times. The gene calls are TRBV9 and TRBJ2-2; 9 positions agree with TRBD2. The junction had 5 bases not matched to a gene; V was cut back by 0 bases and J by 5 bases. The CDR3 totals 16 residues. Germline V gene data show CDR1 as SGDLS and CDR2 as YYNGEE. This CDR3 is CASSVGGRDGTGELFF. Here the CDR3 DNA reads TGTGCCAGCAGCGTAGGCGGGAGGGATGGGACCGGGGAGCTGTTTTTT. The full variable domain, with the rest looked up from reference TRBV9 and TRBJ2-2, is DSGVTQTPKHLITATGQRVTLRCSPRSGDLSVYWYQQSLDQGLQFLIQYYNGEERAKGNILERFSAQQFPDLHSELNLSSLELGDSALYFCASSVGGRDGTGELFFGEGSRLTVL.

The chain joins TRBV9 to TRBJ2-5; 7 positions match TRBD1. The CDR3 length is 15 residues. Germline-derived CDR1 and CDR2 are SGDLS and YYNGEE. The trim removed 0 bases at V and 1 base at J, leaving 3 bases unmatched. CDR3: CASSVGQGGQETQYF. The CDR3 region has the DNA TGTGCCAGCAGCGTAGGACAGGGTGGCCAAGAGACCCAGTACTTC. Combining the CDR3 with reference TRBV9 and TRBJ2-5 gives the whole variable domain DSGVTQTPKHLITATGQRVTLRCSPRSGDLSVYWYQQSLDQGLQFLIQYYNGEERAKGNILERFSAQQFPDLHSELNLSSLELGDSALYFCASSVGQGGQETQYFGPGTRLLVL.

This clone was recorded at least ten times. The V and J genes are TRBV2 and TRBJ1-5; the match to TRBD1 covers 9 bases. CDR1 and CDR2 from the germline V gene are SNHLY and FYNNEI. The CDR3 loop spans 16 amino acids. V gave up 4 bases and J gave up 6 bases; unmatched junction bases: 10. CDR3 region: CASSVDLRQGGQPQHF. The CDR3, as DNA: TGTGCCAGCAGTGTGGACTTACGACAGGGGGGTCAGCCCCAGCATTTT. The entire variable domain, with the rest obtained from reference TRBV2 and TRBJ1-5, is as follows: EPEVTQTPSHQVTQMGQEVILRCVPISNHLYFYWYRQILGQKVEFLVSFYNNEISEKSEIFDDQFSVERPDGSNFTLKIRSTKLEDSAMYFCASSVDLRQGGQPQHFGDGTRLSIL.

V and J are TRBV9 and TRBJ1-2, with D uncertain. V lost 0 bases and J 4 bases, leaving 10 bases between the germline ends. The germline V gene has CDR1 SGDLS and CDR2 YYNGEE. The CDR3 has 14 amino acids. The CDR3 reads CASSVEEDGYGYTF. The CDR3 bases are TGTGCCAGCAGCGTAGAGGAGGATGGCTATGGCTACACCTTC. Based on the CDR3 plus reference TRBV9 and TRBJ1-2, the full variable domain is DSGVTQTPKHLITATGQRVTLRCSPRSGDLSVYWYQQSLDQGLQFLIQYYNGEERAKGNILERFSAQQFPDLHSELNLSSLELGDSALYFCASSVEEDGYGYTFGSGTRLTVV.

The chain recombines TRBV27 with TRBJ2-7, with D tentatively TRBD1 (5 bases). V was trimmed by 6 bases and J by 3 bases, leaving 15 bases between them. CDR1 and CDR2 (germline): MNHEY, SMNVEV (reference sequence). CDR3 length: 14 residues. The CDR3 region has the DNA TGTGCCAGCAGGCCGGTACAAGGGGACTACGAGCAGTACTTC. Translated, it gives CASRPVQGDYEQYF.

V usage is TRBV18 and J usage is TRBJ2-2; 11 bases align to TRBD2. Germline V gene data show CDR1 as KGHSH and CDR2 as LQKENI. With 6 bases clipped from V and 4 bases from J, the junction kept 4 bases outside the gene matches. The CDR3 is 15 residues long. CDR3 in DNA: TGTGCCAGCTCGGCTAGCGGGGGGATCACCGGGGAGCTGTTTTTT. Its translation: CASSASGGITGELFF.

The gene calls are TRBV11-3 and TRBJ2-5; perhaps TRBD2 as D (6 bases). Trimming left V 4 bases short and J 5 bases short, with 14 bases between. Germline V gene sequence: CDR1 SGHNT, CDR2 YENEEA. CDR3 length: 14 residues. Here the CDR3 reads CASSSGSVGETQYF. The CDR3 DNA reads TGTGCCAGCAGCTCCGGGAGCGTAGGGGAGACCCAGTACTTC.

CDR3 bases: TGTGCCAGCAGCCTTGGCAGATATGGCTACACCTTC. Protein sequence: CASSLGRYGYTF. This sequence joins TRBV7-9 and TRBJ1-2; D not certain. CDR1 is SEHNR, CDR2 FQNEAQ, per germline (reference sequence). This CDR3 spans 12 amino acids. The V end lost 5 bases, the J end lost 5 bases, and 9 bases lay between the germline ends.

This clone appeared a single time. This chain joins TRBV7-2 and TRBJ1-2; 7 bases fit TRBD1. This CDR3 comprises 14 residues. Germline-derived CDR1 and CDR2 are SGHTA and FQGNSA. V lost 3 bases to trimming and J lost 1 base; unmatched junction nucleotides: 2. CDR3 protein: CASSFQGVNYGYTF. CDR3 coding DNA: TGTGCCAGCAGCTTTCAGGGGGTTAACTATGGCTACACCTTC.

This sequence joins TRBV10-3 and TRBJ1-4; 7 bases match TRBD1. Trimming at V came to 3 bases and at J to 3 bases, leaving 7 bases not matched to a gene. Looked up from germline, CDR1 is ENHRY and CDR2 is SYGVKD. The CDR3 has 16 amino acids. In DNA form, the CDR3 reads TGTGCCATCAGTGATATACAGGGGATCTCTAATGAAAAACTGTTTTTT. It translates to CAISDIQGISNEKLFF.

This clone was seen once. V and J are TRBV6-1 and TRBJ1-2; D is possibly TRBD1 (6 bases). V was cut by 3 bases and J by 4 bases, with 12 bases left in between. The CDR3 extends over 14 amino acids. CDR1 is MNHNS and CDR2 is SASEGT in the germline V gene. The CDR3 is CASSEGRGTYGYTF. The CDR3 DNA is TGTGCCAGCAGTGAGGGCAGGGGCACCTATGGCTACACCTTC.

This rearrangement joins TRBV7-9 to TRBJ2-6, with 8 positions matching TRBD1. Germline V CDR1 and CDR2: SEHNR, FQNEAQ (reference sequence). The CDR3 is made up of 18 amino acids. V was pared by 1 base and J by 4 bases, with 9 bases of the junction left unmatched. CDR3 bases: TGTGCCAGCAGCTTAGACCCCAGGGGGCCGGGAGGGGCCAACGTCCTGACTTTC. Amino acid sequence: CASSLDPRGPGGANVLTF.